The 19 T cell receptor beta chains below come from one sample, sequenced in a study of early T cells in non-severe SARS-CoV-2 infection. TCRdb processed the 5' RACE reads anew with MiXCR; each CDR3 protein has one entry. The table includes some 62,000 distinct CDR3 sequences, about 10% detected once. This specimen consisted of whole blood, obtained at baseline. These receptor sequences come from an adult who was a healthcare worker with PCR-confirmed SARS-CoV-2 infection or an uninfected control (not recorded which).

The genes are TRBV19 and TRBJ2-6; the D is unclear. The germline CDR1 and CDR2 sequences are LNHDA and SQIVND (reference sequence). The ends were cut back, 6 bases at V and 2 bases at J, with 17 bases in the middle. This CDR3 region has 17 residues. CDR3 DNA sequence: TGTGCCAGTAGGCCTCTCCCAAACCGGCCTGGGGCCAACGTCCTGACTTTC. It specifies CASRPLPNRPGANVLTF. Using reference TRBV19 and TRBJ2-6 for the parts outside the CDR3, the full variable domain is DGGITQSPKYLFRKEGQNVTLSCEQNLNHDAMYWYRQDPGQGLRLIYYSQIVNDFQKGDIAEGYSVSREKKESFPLTVTSAQKNPTAFYLCASRPLPNRPGANVLTFGAGSRLTVL.

The chain uses TRBV9 and TRBJ2-3; TRBD2 matches at 9 bases. J gave up 4 bases and V 7 bases, and 4 bases lay outside the gene matches. The CDR3 extends over 13 amino acids. In germline, CDR1 is SGDLS, CDR2 YYNGEE. The DNA of the CDR3 is TGTGCCAGCTCTAGCGGGGTGGCAGATACGCAGTATTTT. As protein: CASSSGVADTQYF. Looking up the rest from reference TRBV9 and TRBJ2-3 gives the full variable domain: DSGVTQTPKHLITATGQRVTLRCSPRSGDLSVYWYQQSLDQGLQFLIQYYNGEERAKGNILERFSAQQFPDLHSELNLSSLELGDSALYFCASSSGVADTQYFGPGTRLTVL.

The sample holds many counts of this clonotype. The chain joins TRBV29-1 to TRBJ2-7; 8 bases align to TRBD1. CDR3 length equals 14 residues. CDR1 is SQVTM, CDR2 ANQGSEA, per germline. Trimming cost V 8 bases and J 2 bases; bases outside gene matches: 11. In DNA form, the CDR3 reads TGCAGCTCGATCTTCAGGGGGCCACCCTACGAGCAGTACTTC. It encodes CSSIFRGPPYEQYF.

The table lists this clonotype with many counts. The rearrangement links TRBV24-1 to TRBJ1-2, with 11 bases identical to TRBD1. V lost 4 bases and J lost 6; bases outside the gene matches: 9. Germline V gives CDR1 KGHDR, CDR2 SFDVKD. The CDR3 has 16 amino acids. The chain's CDR3 is CATSDSSRTGGNGYTF. CDR3 bases: TGTGCCACCAGTGACTCTAGCCGGACAGGGGGCAATGGCTACACCTTC.

This clonotype was seen at least ten times. The chain links TRBV4-1 to TRBJ1-4, with D possibly TRBD1 on 5 matching bases. This CDR3 region has 15 residues. The germline V gene encodes CDR1 MGHRA and CDR2 YSYEKL. The ends were cut back, 2 bases at V and 4 bases at J, with 11 bases in the middle. The chain's CDR3 is CASSQNSQGNEKLFF. The CDR3 DNA reads as TGCGCCAGCAGCCAAAACTCCCAGGGTAATGAAAAACTGTTTTTT.

By sample fraction, this clonotype is medium-sized. The genes are TRBV6-2 or TRBV6-3 and TRBJ2-7; no clear D gene. Trimming removed 3 bases at V and 6 bases at J, with 6 bases between. CDR3 length: 11 residues. Germline V gene sequence: CDR1 MNHEY, CDR2 SVGEGT. The CDR3 reads CASSYGGEQYF. The CDR3 DNA reads as TGTGCCAGCAGTTATGGTGGCGAGCAGTACTTC.

About this clonotype itself: Germline and junction disagree at one end, which may indicate a read error. This chain uses TRBV13 with TRBJ2-7, with 7 bases aligning to TRBD1. The CDR3 runs 13 residues. Germline V lookup: CDR1 PRHDT, CDR2 FYEKMQ (reference sequence). For the CDR3, the DNA is TGTGCCAGCTCGGCAGGGGGATTTCACGATCAGTACTTC. Residues: CASSAGGFHDQYF.

The chain recombines TRBV6-5 with TRBJ2-7; no reliable D call. Germline CDR1 reads MNHEY; CDR2 reads SVGAGI. The CDR3 is 14 amino acids. Trimming removed 1 base from V and 0 bases from J, with 7 bases in between. The CDR3 sequence is CASSYWGTSYEQYF. In nucleotides, the CDR3 is TGTGCCAGCAGTTACTGGGGAACCTCCTACGAGCAGTACTTC.

This clonotype was seen ten or more times. This chain uses TRBV11-2 with TRBJ2-3; 9 nucleotides match TRBD2. The CDR3 runs to 17 residues. The V segment lost 1 base and the J segment 1 base; nucleotides outside the gene matches: 6. Germline-derived CDR1 and CDR2 are SGHAT and FQNNGV. DNA for the CDR3: TGTGCCAGCAGCTTAGTCCTGACTAGCGGAGGCACAGATACGCAGTATTTT. The encoded protein is CASSLVLTSGGTDTQYF.

This clonotype has a count of ten or more. The chain joins TRBV19 to TRBJ1-5; TRBD1 matches 7 bases. V lost 7 bases to trimming and J lost 5 bases; unmatched junction nucleotides: 11. The CDR3 totals 15 residues. From germline, CDR1 is LNHDA and CDR2 SQIVND (reference sequence). CDR3 sequence reads: CASTLTRDSYQPQHF. The CDR3 nucleotides are TGTGCCAGTACACTTACCCGGGACAGTTATCAGCCCCAGCATTTT.

The chain links TRBV18 to TRBJ2-1, with TRBD2 matching 9 bases. Germline trimming cut 6 bases from V and 8 bases from J; bases unmatched to any gene: 11. CDR1 is KGHSH, CDR2 LQKENI, per germline. This CDR3 is built from 15 residues. In nucleotides, the CDR3 is TGTGCCAGCTCTATAGGCGGGGGGGAATCCCATGAGCAGTTCTTC. Amino acid sequence: CASSIGGGESHEQFF.

This clonotype has just a few counts. The J gene is TRBJ2-3, the V gene TRBV29-1; tentatively, D is TRBD1 (6 bases). V lost 6 bases to trimming and J lost 4 bases, with 14 bases between them. Germline V lookup: CDR1 SQVTM, CDR2 ANQGSEA. The CDR3 contains 13 residues. The DNA for the CDR3 is TGCAGCGTCGCCACCGGGACACCAGATACGCAGTATTTT. Amino acids: CSVATGTPDTQYF.

In this sample, this clonotype turned up a few times. This chain's CDR3 is CATRSQGNTGELFF. As DNA, the CDR3 is TGTGCCACCAGGTCGCAGGGTAACACCGGGGAGCTGTTTTTT. The rearrangement uses TRBV24-1 and TRBJ2-2; maybe TRBD1 (5 bases). CDR1 is KGHDR and CDR2 is SFDVKD in the germline V gene. This CDR3 is 14 amino acids long. Trimming cost V 7 bases and J 2 bases, with 10 bases left between them.

This rearrangement joins TRBV2 to TRBJ1-2; 7 bases are a match to TRBD1. This CDR3 is built from 14 residues. Germline CDR1 and CDR2: SNHLY and FYNNEI. V trimming: 6 bases; J trimming: 4 bases; junction bases outside the gene matches: 8. The CDR3 nucleotides read TGTGCCAGCAGAGCAACAGGGGCTTTCTATGGCTACACCTTC. It is translated as CASRATGAFYGYTF.

V is TRBV18 and J is TRBJ2-7; D could derive from TRBD1 or TRBD2 (5 bases each). This CDR3 has 15 residues. V shed 0 bases and J shed 6 bases, with 15 bases lying between them. Germline V CDR1 and CDR2: KGHSH, LQKENI. CDR3: CASSPPNGTVPEQYF. DNA of the CDR3: TGTGCCAGCTCACCACCGAATGGGACGGTCCCCGAGCAGTACTTC.

This clonotype showed up just a few times. V and J are TRBV5-1 and TRBJ1-1; D remains ambiguous. Trimming took 1 base from V and 1 from J, leaving 11 bases between them. This CDR3 spans 15 amino acids. Germline loops: CDR1 SGHRS, CDR2 YFSETQ. CDR3 region: CASSLNTRGNTEAFF. DNA for the CDR3: TGCGCCAGCAGCTTGAACACCCGCGGGAACACTGAAGCTTTCTTT.

The chain has TRBV5-1 and TRBJ2-7; 7 bases are a match to TRBD1. In germline, CDR1 is SGHRS, CDR2 YFSETQ. V was clipped by 0 bases and J by 2 bases; unmatched bases: 11. The CDR3 runs to 17 residues. The CDR3 loop reads CASSLVGSGQIAYEQYF. CDR3 nucleotides: TGCGCCAGCAGCTTGGTGGGTTCGGGACAGATAGCCTACGAGCAGTACTTC.

Only a few counts were recorded for this clonotype. The rearrangement uses TRBV18 and TRBJ1-2; possible D gene TRBD1, 6 bases. Germline CDR1 is KGHSH and CDR2 is LQKENI. V was clipped by 3 bases and J by 8 bases, with 16 bases between them. The CDR3 runs 14 residues. The CDR3 sequence is CASSPLTGPGGYTF. For the CDR3, the DNA is TGTGCCAGCTCACCCTTGACAGGCCCGGGCGGCTACACCTTC.

As DNA, the CDR3 is TGCGCCAGCACGCCCCCGGGACTCAATGAGCAGTTCTTC. Its translation is CASTPPGLNEQFF. This sequence joins TRBV10-2 and TRBJ2-1, with a possible D match to TRBD2 (6 bases). The CDR3 is 13 residues long. Germline loops: CDR1 WSHSY, CDR2 SAAADI. V lost 7 bases and J lost 6, with 13 bases in between.